The 26 T cell receptor beta chains given below trace back to one sample, sequenced in a study of pediatric ulcerative colitis. Only in-frame clones appear in the TCRdb table, and some are missing; sequencing was by immunoSEQ multiplex PCR. In the table there are some 35,000 clones, roughly 77% of which are singletons. The rectum was sampled with one to two pinch biopsies at colonoscopy. Specimen: gut tissue. The receptor set was obtained from a boy between 10 and 17 years old with mild ulcerative colitis.

The gene calls are TRBV2 and TRBJ2-7, with 11 bases that match TRBD2. CDR3 size: 13 residues. V lost 11 bases to trimming and J lost 4 bases; unmatched junction nucleotides: 7. Germline loops: CDR1 SNHLY, CDR2 FYNNEI. The CDR3 here is CAGGSGGVYEQYF. CDR3 coding DNA: TGTGCCGGAGGTAGCGGGGGGGTGTACGAGCAGTACTTC.

This clone was observed a few times. The rearrangement joins TRBV6-1 to TRBJ1-6; D not resolved. Looked up from germline, CDR1 is MNHNS and CDR2 is SASEGT. This CDR3 has 16 residues. The germline V and J ends were trimmed by 3 bases and 4 bases, with 13 bases remaining between them. The CDR3 region has the DNA TGTGCCAGCAGTGAGGGAAGTGGTCAGTATAATTCACCCCTCCACTTT. Residues: CASSEGSGQYNSPLHF.

CDR3 in DNA: TGTGCCAGCTCACCACTCATGGACACTGAAGCTTTCTTT. It yields the protein CASSPLMDTEAFF. V and J are TRBV18 and TRBJ1-1; D is undetermined. The CDR3 runs 13 residues. The germline V gene encodes CDR1 KGHSH and CDR2 LQKENI. Trimming cost V 1 base and J 3 bases, with 6 bases left between them.

This clone was counted a few times. The chain combines TRBV6-5 with TRBJ2-7, with 12 bases lining up with TRBD2. This CDR3 is 15 amino acids long. CDR1 MNHEY and CDR2 SVGAGI come from the germline V gene. Losses at the gene ends were 4 bases for V and 2 bases for J; bases not matched to a gene: 3. DNA of the CDR3: TGTGCCAGCAGTTCCACTAGCGGGGGGACCTACGAGCAGTACTTC. It yields the protein CASSSTSGGTYEQYF.

The genes are TRBV12-2 and TRBJ1-2. TRBV12-2 is a documented pseudogene. The CDR3 has 14 amino acids. As DNA, the CDR3 is TGTGCAAGTCGCTTAGACAGCGAAGGCTATGGCTACACCTTC. Translation gives CASRLDSEGYGYTF.

The chain employs TRBV5-4 and TRBJ2-3, with D uncertain. The CDR3 has 13 amino acids. Germline V gene sequence: CDR1 SGHNT, CDR2 YYREEE (reference sequence). V lost 2 bases and J lost 4, with 8 bases in between. CDR3: CASSFGTPDTQYF. DNA for the CDR3: TGTGCCAGCAGCTTCGGTACACCAGATACGCAGTATTTT.

This clone came up once. The rearrangement joins TRBV5-6 to TRBJ1-3, with D unclear. With 1 base removed from V and 2 bases from J, the gap between germline ends came to 13 bases. The germline V gene has CDR1 SGHDT and CDR2 YYEEEE. The CDR3 has 16 amino acids. This chain's CDR3 is CASSLYLRATGNTIYF. The CDR3 DNA sequence: TGTGCCAGCAGCTTGTACCTTCGGGCCACTGGAAACACCATATATTTT.

This sequence joins TRBV11-1 and TRBJ2-7; D uncertain. V was trimmed by 5 bases and J by 6 bases, leaving 11 bases between them. The CDR3 is 12 residues long. Germline CDR1 SGHAT, CDR2 FQDESV (reference sequence). CDR3 nucleotides: TGTGCCAGCAGCCACCTTTATGGCGAGCAGTACTTC. Translated: CASSHLYGEQYF.

This sequence joins TRBV11-3 and TRBJ2-7; 7 bases are shared with TRBD2. CDR3 length: 15 residues. The V gene's germline CDR1 is SGHNT and CDR2 YENEEA. With 5 bases clipped from V and 3 bases from J, the junction kept 10 bases outside the gene matches. The CDR3 DNA follows: TGTGCCAGCAGCCCCGCTCCGGGAGGCTTCTACGAGCAGTACTTC. Protein: CASSPAPGGFYEQYF.

In this sample, this clone turned up a few times. The J gene is TRBJ1-2, the V gene TRBV5-1; D is unresolved. The V and J ends lost 7 bases and 0 bases respectively, with 13 bases between them. CDR3 size: 14 residues. Germline values: CDR1 SGHRS, CDR2 YFSETQ. The CDR3 coding sequence is TGCGCCAGCGGAGATATATGGGCTAACTATGGCTACACCTTC. Amino acid sequence: CASGDIWANYGYTF.

V usage is TRBV11-2 and J usage is TRBJ2-7; D is unclear. CDR3 length equals 14 residues. Germline V gene sequence: CDR1 SGHAT, CDR2 FQNNGV. Trimming took 4 bases from V and 0 from J, leaving 10 bases between them. CDR3 bases: TGTGCCAGCAGCTCCGGGCCGCACTCCTACGAGCAGTACTTC. It is translated as CASSSGPHSYEQYF.

This chain joins TRBV11-3 and TRBJ2-7, with 9 bases identical to TRBD1. J lost 1 base, V lost 4 bases, and 8 bases had no gene match. Germline CDR1 is SGHNT and CDR2 is YENEEA. This CDR3 is built from 16 residues. The CDR3 sequence is CASSSRGQGRSYEQYF. The CDR3 DNA reads as TGTGCCAGCAGCTCCCGAGGACAGGGGAGATCCTACGAGCAGTACTTC.

The chain uses TRBV27 and TRBJ2-4, with D possibly matching TRBD2 (5 bases). V lost 2 bases and J 4 bases, leaving 12 bases between the germline ends. Germline loops: CDR1 MNHEY, CDR2 SMNVEV (reference sequence). The CDR3 spans 15 residues. In DNA, the CDR3 is TGTGCCAGCAGTTTAACCGGACTCTGGAAAAACATTCAGTACTTC. This encodes CASSLTGLWKNIQYF.

This CDR3 reads CASSKDRANRLYQPQHF. The CDR3, as DNA: TGTGCCAGCAGCAAAGACAGGGCCAATCGACTATATCAGCCCCAGCATTTT. This sequence joins TRBV2 and TRBJ1-5; 7 nucleotides line up with TRBD1. V shed 6 bases and J 5 bases; nucleotides not matched to a gene: 16. CDR1 is SNHLY, CDR2 FYNNEI, per germline. This CDR3 has 17 residues.

V usage is TRBV10-1 and J usage is TRBJ1-1; D is uncertain. This CDR3 comprises 11 residues. CDR1 and CDR2 (germline): WNHNN, SYGVQD (reference sequence). The V end was cut by 2 bases, the J end by 4 bases, with 2 bases between. CDR3 amino acids: CASSEGTEAFF. The DNA of the CDR3 is TGCGCCAGCAGTGAGGGCACTGAAGCTTTCTTT.

The gene calls are TRBV9 and TRBJ2-1; no clear D gene. Germline-derived CDR1 and CDR2 are SGDLS and YYNGEE. Trimming removed 4 bases at V and 0 bases at J, with 14 bases between. The CDR3 spans 16 residues. Here the CDR3 reads CASSSRLSSSYNEQFF. Here the CDR3 DNA reads TGTGCCAGCAGCTCGCGGCTATCCAGCTCCTACAATGAGCAGTTCTTC. Based on the CDR3 plus reference TRBV9 and TRBJ2-1, the full variable domain is DSGVTQTPKHLITATGQRVTLRCSPRSGDLSVYWYQQSLDQGLQFLIQYYNGEERAKGNILERFSAQQFPDLHSELNLSSLELGDSALYFCASSSRLSSSYNEQFFGPGTRLTVL.

The chain is built from TRBV7-6 and TRBJ2-1; 11 bases line up with TRBD2. The V and J ends lost 4 bases and 7 bases, in that order; junction bases with no gene match: 6. The germline V gene has CDR1 SGHVS and CDR2 FNYEAQ. CDR3 length: 15 amino acids. The CDR3 here is CASSSIAGGPNEQFF. In nucleotides, the CDR3 is TGTGCCAGCAGCTCCATAGCGGGGGGGCCGAATGAGCAGTTCTTC.

This clone has a single count. The V and J genes are TRBV4-2 and TRBJ2-5, with 7 bases that match TRBD2. This CDR3 comprises 15 residues. Germline V CDR1 and CDR2: LGHNA, YNFKEQ. With V trimmed by 5 bases and J by 0 bases, 6 bases remained unmatched. DNA of the CDR3: TGTGCCAGCAGCTCTCTAGCGGAGTACCAAGAGACCCAGTACTTC. Amino acid sequence: CASSSLAEYQETQYF.

The genes are TRBV4-1 and TRBJ1-2, with unresolved D. This CDR3 contains 15 residues. The ends were cut back, 4 bases at V and 2 bases at J, with 14 bases in the middle. The germline CDR1 and CDR2 sequences are MGHRA and YSYEKL. CDR3 nucleotide sequence: TGCGCCAGCAGCCTCCTTGGGAAGGGAAACTATGGCTACACCTTC. This sequence encodes CASSLLGKGNYGYTF.

The V gene is TRBV5-1, the J gene TRBJ2-7; maybe TRBD2 (5 bases). This CDR3 contains 15 residues. CDR1 is SGHRS, CDR2 YFSETQ, per germline. V lost 3 bases and J 0 bases, leaving 13 bases between the germline ends. Here the CDR3 DNA reads TGCGCCAGCAGCTCGGTTCGAGGGTTCTCCTACGAGCAGTACTTC. Amino acid sequence: CASSSVRGFSYEQYF. Complete variable domain (other parts from reference TRBV5-1 and TRBJ2-7): KAGVTQTPRYLIKTRGQQVTLSCSPISGHRSVSWYQQTPGQGLQFLFEYFSETQRNKGNFPGRFSGRQFSNSRSEMNVSTLELGDSALYLCASSSVRGFSYEQYFGPGTRLTVT.

V usage is TRBV30 and J usage is TRBJ2-3, with D possibly TRBD2 on 5 matching bases. V dropped 0 bases and J dropped 6 bases, with 16 bases sitting between them. The CDR3 length is 15 residues. Germline V gives CDR1 GTSNPN, CDR2 SVGIG (reference sequence). The CDR3 sequence: CAWSVGEREYDTQYF. CDR3 coding DNA: TGTGCCTGGAGTGTAGGAGAAAGGGAGTACGATACGCAGTATTTT.

The chain links TRBV7-3 to TRBJ1-2; D may be TRBD1 (5 bases). The germline V gene has CDR1 SGHTA and CDR2 FQGTGA. This CDR3 is built from 13 residues. Trimming pared 0 bases from V and 8 bases from J, leaving 10 bases between. The DNA of the CDR3 is TGTGCCAGCAGCTTAACGGGGGTTTTGGGCTACACCTTC. Translating it yields CASSLTGVLGYTF. The full variable domain, its missing parts supplied by reference TRBV7-3 and TRBJ1-2, is GAGVSQTPSNKVTEKGKYVELRCDPISGHTALYWYRQSLGQGPEFLIYFQGTGAADDSGLPNDRFFAVRPEGSVSTLKIQRTERGDSAVYLCASSLTGVLGYTFGSGTRLTVV.

The V and J genes are TRBV5-5 and TRBJ2-7, with 11 nucleotides matching TRBD2. The CDR3 length is 16 residues. Germline CDR1 reads SGHKS; CDR2 reads YYEKEE (reference sequence). The J segment lost 2 bases and the V segment lost 1 base, leaving 5 bases of the junction unmatched. In DNA, the CDR3 is TGTGCCAGCAGCTTGCGGGGACTAGCGGCGACCTACGAGCAGTACTTC. This translates into CASSLRGLAATYEQYF. The full variable domain, with the rest looked up from reference TRBV5-5 and TRBJ2-7, is DAGVTQSPTHLIKTRGQQVTLRCSPISGHKSVSWYQQVLGQGPQFIFQYYEKEERGRGNFPDRFSARQFPNYSSELNVNALLLGDSALYLCASSLRGLAATYEQYFGPGTRLTVT.

This clone has only one observation. The CDR3 spells CASSFSGGNQPQHF. As DNA, the CDR3 is TGTGCCAGCAGTTTCAGTGGTGGCAATCAGCCCCAGCATTTT. The chain employs TRBV2 and TRBJ1-5; no clear D gene. CDR1 is SNHLY, CDR2 FYNNEI, per germline. This CDR3 has 14 residues. V was trimmed by 5 bases and J by 2 bases, leaving 10 bases between them.

This clone is a singleton in its sample. V is TRBV7-9 and J is TRBJ1-2; 7 bases match TRBD1. CDR3 size: 17 residues. V was clipped by 5 bases and J by 1 base; unmatched bases: 13. In germline, CDR1 is SEHNR, CDR2 FQNEAQ (reference sequence). CDR3 nucleotide sequence: TGTGCCAGCAGCCGAATCCCGGGACAGACAGTTAACTATGGCTACACCTTC. Translated, it gives CASSRIPGQTVNYGYTF.

The genes are TRBV6-1 and TRBJ1-2; D uncertain. This CDR3 has 14 residues. CDR1 and CDR2 (germline): MNHNS, SASEGT. The ends were cut back, 3 bases at V and 2 bases at J, with 10 bases in the middle. The CDR3 sequence is CASSDPVTNYGYTF. CDR3 nucleotide sequence: TGTGCCAGCAGTGACCCAGTGACGAACTATGGCTACACCTTC.